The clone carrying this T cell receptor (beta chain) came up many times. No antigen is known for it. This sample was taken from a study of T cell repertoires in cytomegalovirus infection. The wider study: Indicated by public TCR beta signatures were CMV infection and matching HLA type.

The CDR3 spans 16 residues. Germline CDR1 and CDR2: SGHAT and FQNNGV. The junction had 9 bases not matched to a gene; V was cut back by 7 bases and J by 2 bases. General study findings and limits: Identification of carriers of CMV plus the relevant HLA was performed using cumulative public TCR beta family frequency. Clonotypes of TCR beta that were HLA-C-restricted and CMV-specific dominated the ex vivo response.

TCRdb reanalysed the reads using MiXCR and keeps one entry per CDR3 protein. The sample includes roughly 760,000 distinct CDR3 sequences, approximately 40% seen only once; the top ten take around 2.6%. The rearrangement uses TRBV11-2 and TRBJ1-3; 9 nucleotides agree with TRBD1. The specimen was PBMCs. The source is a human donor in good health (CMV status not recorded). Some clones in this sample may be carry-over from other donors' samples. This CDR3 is CASNDIRTGAGNTIYF. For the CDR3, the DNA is TGTGCCAGCAACGATATCAGGACAGGGGCTGGAAACACCATATATTTT.